This T cell receptor (beta chain) was sequenced for a study of CD4+ T cells in melanoma. Study-wide results and limits: Reportedly, melanoma neoantigen-specific CD4+ T cells showed varied differentiation states. CD8+ T cell, macrophage and B cell function reportedly correlated with neoantigen-specific CD4+ T cells.

Deletions cut 2 bases from V and 0 bases from J, with 8 bases between. CDR3 length equals 14 residues. CDR1 and CDR2 (germline): MNHEY, SVGAGI. To note about this clone: Its antigen is currently unknown.

Data came from immunoSEQ multiplex PCR; TCRdb stores just in-frame clones and leaves some out. The repertoire holds around 130,000 clones, about 90% seen once, with 1.5% in the top ten. This TCR was sampled from a human donor with melanoma. The rearrangement joins TRBV6-5 to TRBJ2-7; a weak D match, TRBD2 (5 bases). The CDR3 DNA is TGTGCCAGCAGTTACCTCGGGATCTCCTACGAGCAGTACTTC. This encodes CASSYLGISYEQYF.